This T cell receptor beta chain was recovered during a study of blood T cell repertoires in COVID-19. Germline V gene data show CDR1 as LNHNV and CDR2 as YYDKDF (reference sequence). Trimming pared 5 bases from V and 3 bases from J, leaving 8 bases between. This CDR3 spans 14 amino acids. The protocol was immunoSEQ multiplex PCR, while the TCRdb copy is restricted to in-frame clones and leaves out a portion. The sample consists of roughly 330,000 clones, roughly 86% of them appearing once. The sequenced material came from peripheral blood. The rearrangement joins TRBV15 to TRBJ1-6; D remains unclear. This TCR came from a man aged 30-40 years with COVID-19, enrolled during active disease. DNA for the CDR3: TGTGCCACCAGCCCGGTCGGCTATAATTCACCCCTCCACTTT. Translating it yields CATSPVGYNSPLHF. Full variable domain (remainder filled in from reference TRBV15 and TRBJ1-6): DAMVIQNPRYQVTQFGKPVTLSCSQTLNHNVMYWYQQKSSQAPKLLFHYYDKDFNNEADTPDNFQSRRPNTSFCFLDIRSPGLGDTAMYLCATSPVGYNSPLHFGNGTRLTVT.